The rows below give T cell receptor beta chains drawn from one sample of a study of monozygotic twins with inflammatory bowel disease. TCRdb reprocessed the 5' RACE reads and stores each CDR3 protein as one record, lacking DNA. The sample's table shows approximately 160,000 distinct CDR3 sequences. Sequencing was performed on blood. The receptors stem from a human donor with ulcerative colitis or Crohn's disease, or a healthy co-twin of an affected twin (not recorded which). Each CDR3 is given with its conserved first and last residue.

j_call v_call cdr3_length cdr3_aa
TRBJ1-4 TRBV20-1 18 CSAWTPVGQGARGEKLFF
TRBJ2-4 TRBV10-1 13 CASSEGRKNIQYF
TRBJ2-5 TRBV7-2 13 CASSPDRRGTQYF
TRBJ1-5 TRBV7-2 14 CASSRRDGNQPQHF
TRBJ2-5 TRBV25-1 14 CASSVRQYQETQYF
TRBJ2-5 TRBV24-1 15 CATSDGLAGLETQYF
TRBJ2-1 TRBV7-6 14 CASSLAPAGNEQFF
TRBJ2-5 TRBV12-3/TRBV12-4 15 CASSFGRAPGETQYF
TRBJ2-7 TRBV20-1 15 CSARVVAGGPHEQYF
TRBJ1-2 TRBV4-1 17 CASSQDGGGLANYGYTF
TRBJ2-1 TRBV9 18 CASSVASGTSGLNNEQFF
TRBJ1-5 TRBV12-3/TRBV12-4 15 CASSFEGGQEQPQHF
TRBJ1-6 TRBV7-3 15 CASSPDTGGHSPLHF
TRBJ2-7 TRBV28 20 CASPPGQGGGTSGKTYEQYF
TRBJ2-1 TRBV6-4 16 CASSDHKAGGPGEQFF
TRBJ1-2 TRBV5-1 13 CASSPSEIYGYTF
TRBJ2-3 TRBV30 16 CAWMLAGGPGTDTQYF
TRBJ1-6 TRBV2 18 CASSEVEGLSSYNSPLHF
TRBJ2-1 TRBV5-6 15 CASSLVAGVGSEQFF
TRBJ2-7 TRBV14 16 CASSPIGTSYGYEQYF
TRBJ2-3 TRBV29-1 19 CSVEIRGVTSGGASDTQYF
TRBJ2-1 TRBV18 16 CASSPPTSGIYNEQFF
TRBJ2-7 TRBV7-2 14 CASSHDLRGSEQYF
TRBJ2-4 TRBV5-5 15 CASSPVSGSVNIQYF
TRBJ1-1 TRBV5-1 16 CASSPDSGLRNTEAFF
TRBJ2-7 TRBV11-2 15 CASSSSATTAYEQYF
TRBJ1-1 TRBV18 17 CASSPRVVGPSRTEAFF
TRBJ2-5 TRBV27 14 CASSSGGMGETQYF
TRBJ2-3 TRBV5-1 14 CASSLEGSTDTQYF